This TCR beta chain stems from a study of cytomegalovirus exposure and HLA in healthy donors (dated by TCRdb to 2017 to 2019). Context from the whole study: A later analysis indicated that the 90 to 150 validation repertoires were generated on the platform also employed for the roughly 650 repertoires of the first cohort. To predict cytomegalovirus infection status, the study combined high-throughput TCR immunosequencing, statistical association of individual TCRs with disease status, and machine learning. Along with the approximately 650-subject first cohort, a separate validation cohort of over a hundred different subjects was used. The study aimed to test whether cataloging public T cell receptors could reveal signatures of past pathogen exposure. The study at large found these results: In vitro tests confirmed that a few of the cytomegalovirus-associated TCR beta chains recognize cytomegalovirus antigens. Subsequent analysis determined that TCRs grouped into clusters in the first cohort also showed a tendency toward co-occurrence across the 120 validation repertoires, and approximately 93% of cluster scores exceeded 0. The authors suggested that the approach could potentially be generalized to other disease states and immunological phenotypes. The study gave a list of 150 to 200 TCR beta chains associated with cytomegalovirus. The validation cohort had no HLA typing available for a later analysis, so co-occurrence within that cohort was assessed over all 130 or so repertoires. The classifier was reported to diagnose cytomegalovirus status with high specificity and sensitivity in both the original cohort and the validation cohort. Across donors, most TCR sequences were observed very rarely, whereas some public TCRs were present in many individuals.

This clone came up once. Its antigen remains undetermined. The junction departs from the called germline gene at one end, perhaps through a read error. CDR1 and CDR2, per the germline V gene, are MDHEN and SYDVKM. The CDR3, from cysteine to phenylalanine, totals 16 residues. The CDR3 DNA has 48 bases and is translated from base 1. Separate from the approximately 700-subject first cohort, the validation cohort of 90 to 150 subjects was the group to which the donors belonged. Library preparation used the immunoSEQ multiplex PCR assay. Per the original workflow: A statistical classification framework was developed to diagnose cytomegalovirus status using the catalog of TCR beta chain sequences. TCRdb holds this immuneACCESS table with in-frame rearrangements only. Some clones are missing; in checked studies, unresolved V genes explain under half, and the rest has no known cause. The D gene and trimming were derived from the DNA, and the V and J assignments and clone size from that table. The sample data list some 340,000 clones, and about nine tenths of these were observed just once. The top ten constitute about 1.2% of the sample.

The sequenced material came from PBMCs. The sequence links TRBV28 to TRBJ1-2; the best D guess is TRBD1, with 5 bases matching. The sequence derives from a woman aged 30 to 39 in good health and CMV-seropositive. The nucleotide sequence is TGTGCCAGCATCAATCGGAGGCTGGGGGTTAACTCTGGCTACACCTTC. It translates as CASINRRLGVNSGYTF.